These 9 T cell receptor beta chains came from one sample sequenced in a study of shared clonotypes between healthy human individuals. Clones were sequenced by immunoSEQ multiplex PCR, and TCRdb holds only the in-frame ones, with some missing. The sample includes fewer than 600,000 clones, 75% to 85% of them seen just once. Sequencing input: PBMCs. Receptors were obtained from a middle-aged woman in good health. Some clones in this sample may be carry-over from other donors' samples.

This chain connects TRBV19 to TRBJ2-7; TRBD1 matches at 7 bases. CDR3 length: 14 residues. CDR1 is LNHDA, CDR2 SQIVND, per germline (reference sequence). V was clipped by 4 bases and J by 6 bases; unmatched bases: 9. CDR3 amino acids: CASSTPTGRSEQYF. The CDR3 DNA is TGTGCCAGTAGTACCCCGACAGGGAGAAGCGAGCAGTACTTC.

This chain connects TRBV7-3 to TRBJ2-3; 7 positions match TRBD1. The CDR3 sequence is 13 residues long. Germline V lookup: CDR1 SGHTA, CDR2 FQGTGA. Unmatched junction bases numbered 5, after V lost 5 bases and J lost 6 bases. The CDR3 DNA reads as TGTGCCAGCAGCCCAGGGGGTAAGGATACGCAGTATTTT. Translation: CASSPGGKDTQYF.

This chain uses TRBV29-1 with TRBJ2-3, with a tentative D call TRBD2 (6 bases). Trimming took 2 bases from V and 2 from J, leaving 14 bases between them. This CDR3 region has 15 residues. The germline gives CDR1 SQVTM, CDR2 ANQGSEA. In nucleotides, the CDR3 is TGCAGCGTTGAACTAGCGTCCTACTACACAGATACGCAGTATTTT. This encodes CSVELASYYTDTQYF.

The rearrangement joins TRBV7-2 to TRBJ1-2, with D hard to call. There are 15 residues in the CDR3. V was clipped by 3 bases and J by 7 bases, with 18 bases between them. The germline V gene encodes CDR1 SGHTA and CDR2 FQGNSA. CDR3 nucleotides: TGTGCCAGCAGCTTTGAAAGGGCCTCCTTGGGTGGCTACACCTTC. The encoded protein is CASSFERASLGGYTF.

This clone was seen repeatedly, ten times or more. The CDR3 reads CASSLTRQENTEAFF. In DNA form, the CDR3 reads TGTGCCAGCAGCTTAACCAGACAAGAGAACACTGAAGCTTTCTTT. This chain uses TRBV7-3 with TRBJ1-1; D call uncertain. There are 15 residues in the CDR3. In germline, CDR1 is SGHTA, CDR2 FQGTGA. The V end lost 0 bases, the J end lost 1 base, and 9 bases lay between the germline ends.

The chain joins TRBV28 to TRBJ2-7; TRBD2 agrees at 13 bases. Germline CDR1 MDHEN, CDR2 SYDVKM. The CDR3 spans 16 residues. J lost 7 bases, V lost 6 bases, and 12 bases had no gene match. The CDR3 spells CASSSQTSGRLREQYF. In nucleotides, the CDR3 is TGTGCCAGCAGCTCCCAGACTAGCGGGAGGCTCCGAGAGCAGTACTTC.

The chain is built from TRBV7-9 and TRBJ1-1; TRBD1 aligns across 7 bases. In germline, CDR1 is SEHNR, CDR2 FQNEAQ (reference sequence). The V gene end was trimmed by 4 bases and the J gene end by 5 bases; junction bases not matched to a gene: 7. This CDR3 contains 14 residues. CDR3 nucleotide sequence: TGTGCCAGCAGCTCCGACAGGGTAGGGACTGAAGCTTTCTTT. This sequence encodes CASSSDRVGTEAFF.

The chain couples TRBV28 to TRBJ1-4; D is possibly TRBD1 (6 bases). Germline CDR1 is MDHEN and CDR2 is SYDVKM. This CDR3 contains 15 residues. The V and J ends lost 5 bases and 0 bases respectively, with 10 bases between them. This CDR3 is CASSTTGSTNEKLFF. DNA for the CDR3: TGTGCCAGCAGTACCACAGGGTCAACTAATGAAAAACTGTTTTTT.

This clone has more than one count but fewer than ten. The DNA of the CDR3 is TGCGCCAGCAGCTCCGGGGCAGGGCAATGGGAAAAACTGTTTTTT. Translating gives CASSSGAGQWEKLFF. J is TRBJ1-4 and V is TRBV5-1; D might be TRBD1 (5 bases). Germline lookup yields CDR1 SGHRS and CDR2 YFSETQ. The CDR3 extends over 15 amino acids. V was clipped by 3 bases and J by 8 bases, with 17 bases between them. The full variable domain, with the rest looked up from reference TRBV5-1 and TRBJ1-4, is KAGVTQTPRYLIKTRGQQVTLSCSPISGHRSVSWYQQTPGQGLQFLFEYFSETQRNKGNFPGRFSGRQFSNSRSEMNVSTLELGDSALYLCASSSGAGQWEKLFFGSGTQLSVL.